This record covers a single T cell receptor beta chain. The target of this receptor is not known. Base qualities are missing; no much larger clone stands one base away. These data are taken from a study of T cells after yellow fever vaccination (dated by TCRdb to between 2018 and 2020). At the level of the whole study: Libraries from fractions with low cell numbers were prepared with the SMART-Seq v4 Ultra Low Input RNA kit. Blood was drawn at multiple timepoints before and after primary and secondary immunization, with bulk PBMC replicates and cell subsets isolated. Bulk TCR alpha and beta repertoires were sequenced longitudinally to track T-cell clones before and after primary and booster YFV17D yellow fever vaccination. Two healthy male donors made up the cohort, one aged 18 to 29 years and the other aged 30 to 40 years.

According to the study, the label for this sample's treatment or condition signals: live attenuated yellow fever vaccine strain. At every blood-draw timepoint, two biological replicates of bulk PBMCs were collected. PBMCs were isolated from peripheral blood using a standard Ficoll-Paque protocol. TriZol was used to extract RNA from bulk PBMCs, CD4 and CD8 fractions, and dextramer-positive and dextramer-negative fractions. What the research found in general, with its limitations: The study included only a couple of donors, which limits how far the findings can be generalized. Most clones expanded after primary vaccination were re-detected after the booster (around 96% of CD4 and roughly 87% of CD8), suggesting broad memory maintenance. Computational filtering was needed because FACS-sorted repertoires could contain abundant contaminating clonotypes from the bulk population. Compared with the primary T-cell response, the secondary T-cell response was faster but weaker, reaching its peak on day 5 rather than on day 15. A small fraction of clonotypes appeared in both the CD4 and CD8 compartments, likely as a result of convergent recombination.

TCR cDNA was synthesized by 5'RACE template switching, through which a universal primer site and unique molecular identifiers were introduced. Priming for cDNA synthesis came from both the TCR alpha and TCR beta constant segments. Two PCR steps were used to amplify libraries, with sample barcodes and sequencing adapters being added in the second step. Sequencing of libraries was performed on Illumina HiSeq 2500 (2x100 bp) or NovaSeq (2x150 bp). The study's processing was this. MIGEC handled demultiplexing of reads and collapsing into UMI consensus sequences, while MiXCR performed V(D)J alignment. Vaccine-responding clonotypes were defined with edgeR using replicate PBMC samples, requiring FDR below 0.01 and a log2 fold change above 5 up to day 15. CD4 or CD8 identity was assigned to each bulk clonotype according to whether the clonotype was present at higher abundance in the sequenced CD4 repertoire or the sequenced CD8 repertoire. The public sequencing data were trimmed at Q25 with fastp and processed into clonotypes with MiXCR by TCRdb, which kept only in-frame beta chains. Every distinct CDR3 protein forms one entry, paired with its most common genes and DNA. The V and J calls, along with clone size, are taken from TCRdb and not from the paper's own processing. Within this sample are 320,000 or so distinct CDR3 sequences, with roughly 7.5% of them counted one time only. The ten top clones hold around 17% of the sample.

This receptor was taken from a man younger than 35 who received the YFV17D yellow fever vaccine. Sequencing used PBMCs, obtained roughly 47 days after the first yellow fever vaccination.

The CDR3 protein is CSARDKGGSRTEAFF. The nucleotide sequence is TGCAGTGCTAGAGATAAGGGGGGGTCGCGAACTGAAGCTTTCTTT. This sequence uses TRBV20-1 and TRBJ1-1; a tentative D match to TRBD1 spans 6 bases. Taken from the germline V gene (reference sequence), the CDR1 and CDR2 loops are DFQATT and SNEGSKA. V is reduced by 0 bases and J by 5 bases, leaving a spacing of 16 bases between them. The CDR3 has 15 amino acids, counting the end cysteine and phenylalanine. The read is trimmed to its CDR3 DNA, 45 bases read in frame from base 1.